This passage covers 5 T cell receptor beta chains from one sample sequenced in a study of neurological immune-mediated disorders. TCRdb ran MiXCR on the 5' RACE reads and lists one entry per CDR3 protein. The repertoire has about 120,000 distinct CDR3 sequences, about 3.4% of them found once; the top ten carry 1% to 1.5%. Sequencing was performed on PBMCs. All receptors come from a woman aged 25 to 39 with multiple sclerosis.

Many counts were recorded for this clonotype. The chain couples TRBV5-1 to TRBJ2-5; 11 bases line up with TRBD2. The germline CDR1 and CDR2 sequences are SGHRS and YFSETQ. This CDR3 spans 15 amino acids. Germline trimming cut 4 bases from V and 2 bases from J; bases unmatched to any gene: 4. The CDR3 is CASSPGTSGQETQYF. In DNA, the CDR3 is TGCGCCAGCAGCCCCGGGACTAGCGGACAAGAGACCCAGTACTTC.

This clonotype was recorded at least ten times. The CDR3 spells CASSLLASGDEQFF. CDR3 DNA: TGCGCCAGCAGCTTACTAGCGTCCGGGGATGAGCAGTTCTTC. The V call is TRBV5-1, the J call TRBJ2-1; TRBD2 aligns across 7 bases. CDR1 is SGHRS, CDR2 YFSETQ, per germline. Trimming took 2 bases from V and 8 from J; bases not matched to a gene: 7. This CDR3 has 14 amino acids.

This clonotype was observed at least ten times. The chain carries TRBV5-1 and TRBJ2-1; 10 bases align to TRBD2. Germline CDR1 SGHRS, CDR2 YFSETQ. Losses at the gene ends were 5 bases for V and 2 bases for J; bases not matched to a gene: 4. The CDR3 runs to 15 residues. CDR3 nucleotides: TGCGCCAGCAGGTCCGGGACTAGCGCCTACAATGAGCAGTTCTTC. Residues: CASRSGTSAYNEQFF. Using reference TRBV5-1 and TRBJ2-1 for the parts outside the CDR3, the full variable domain is KAGVTQTPRYLIKTRGQQVTLSCSPISGHRSVSWYQQTPGQGLQFLFEYFSETQRNKGNFPGRFSGRQFSNSRSEMNVSTLELGDSALYLCASRSGTSAYNEQFFGPGTRLTVL.

This clonotype was observed at least ten times. The chain uses TRBV12-3 or TRBV12-4 and TRBJ2-4, with TRBD2 identical over 7 bases. V lost 3 bases and J lost 6; bases outside the gene matches: 5. The CDR3 runs 14 residues. The chain's CDR3 is CASSLRGEGNIQYF. CDR3 in DNA: TGTGCCAGCAGTTTGCGAGGGGAGGGAAACATTCAGTACTTC.

Many counts were recorded for this clonotype. The chain carries TRBV7-2 and TRBJ1-6; 11 bases fit TRBD1. The trim removed 7 bases at V and 0 bases at J, leaving 14 bases unmatched. Germline lookup yields CDR1 SGHTA and CDR2 FQGNSA. The CDR3 is made up of 20 amino acids. The CDR3 loop reads CASKRTGGLWLGSYNSPLHF. CDR3 DNA: TGTGCCAGCAAGAGGACAGGGGGCTTGTGGCTTGGCTCCTATAATTCACCCCTCCACTTT.